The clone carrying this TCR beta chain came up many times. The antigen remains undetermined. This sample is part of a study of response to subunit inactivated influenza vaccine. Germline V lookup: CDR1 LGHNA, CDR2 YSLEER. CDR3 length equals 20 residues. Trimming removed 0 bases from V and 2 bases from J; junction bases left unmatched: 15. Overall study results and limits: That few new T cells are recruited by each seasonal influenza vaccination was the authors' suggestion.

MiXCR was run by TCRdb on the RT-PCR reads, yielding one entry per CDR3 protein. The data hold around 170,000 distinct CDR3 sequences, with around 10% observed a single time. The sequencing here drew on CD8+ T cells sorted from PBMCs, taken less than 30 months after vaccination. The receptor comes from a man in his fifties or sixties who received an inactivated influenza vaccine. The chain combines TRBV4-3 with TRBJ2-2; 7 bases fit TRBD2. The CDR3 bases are TGCGCCAGCAGCCAAGATTACCCCCCCGCGATAGCGGGTAACACCGGGGAGCTGTTTTTT. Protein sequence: CASSQDYPPAIAGNTGELFF.